This T cell receptor beta chain emerged from a study of T cells in Graves' hyperthyroidism and ophthalmopathy. Study-level information: At the time of initial diagnosis and before any treatment, peripheral blood was collected.

Remarks on this clonotype: Antigen specificity is unknown.

Study-level points and caveats: In blood, most of the thyroid clonotypes expanded above 0.001 were also present. Ophthalmopathy was model-predicted a median approximately 6.4 months pre-onset.

Regions amplified from RNA transcripts were the TCR beta CDR3 regions. The HTBI primer set drove a first-round RT-PCR of the TCR CDR3. MiXCR, run by TCRdb on the multiplex PCR reads, gives a single entry per CDR3 protein. The data contain some 300,000 distinct CDR3 sequences, roughly 20% of them seen just once; the ten biggest clones take up 39%. Uncontrolled infection, other autoimmune disease, pregnancy and lactation each barred patients from inclusion. The CDR3 has 14 residues. Trimming removed 5 bases at V and 0 bases at J, with 8 bases between. Looked up from germline, CDR1 is LNHDA and CDR2 is SQIVND (reference sequence).

This TCR derives from a man aged 45 to 65 with Graves' ophthalmopathy. The chain links TRBV19 to TRBJ2-1; the D call may be TRBD1 or TRBD2 (5 bases each). The specimen sequenced was blood. The DNA for the CDR3 is TGTGCCAGTAGTTGGGACCTCTCCTACAATGAGCAGTTCTTC. Amino acid sequence: CASSWDLSYNEQFF.